These 25 T cell receptor beta chains originate from one sample sequenced in a study of T cell responses to AZD1222 COVID-19 vaccine. Here immunoSEQ multiplex PCR was the method, and the copy in TCRdb shows in-frame clones only, minus some. The table records more than 95,000 clones, 70% to 90% of them present only once. The starting material was peripheral blood, obtained 28 days after the second AZD1222 dose. The receptors were sampled from an adult who received the AZD1222 COVID-19 vaccine.

This clone has a handful of counts. V usage is TRBV4-1 and J usage is TRBJ2-6; D gene unclear. Germline CDR1 and CDR2: MGHRA and YSYEKL. Between the trimmed V and J ends, which lost 0 bases and 0 bases, there was a span of 15 bases. The CDR3 is 19 amino acids. The CDR3 sequence is CASSQDVVPRRSGANVLTF. CDR3 bases: TGCGCCAGCAGCCAAGATGTGGTGCCGCGGCGCTCTGGGGCCAACGTCCTGACTTTC.

In DNA, the CDR3 is TGTGCCAGCAGCCGCGGGGCCACAGATACGCAGTATTTT. Amino acid sequence: CASSRGATDTQYF. The chain uses TRBV7-9 and TRBJ2-3, with D perhaps TRBD2 (6 bases). This CDR3 has 13 amino acids. V was pared by 5 bases and J by 2 bases, with 8 bases between. Germline CDR1 reads SEHNR; CDR2 reads FQNEAQ (reference sequence).

The gene calls are TRBV3-1 (or the pseudogene TRBV3-2) and TRBJ1-6; D unresolved. V lost 0 bases and J lost 6, with 0 bases in between. The CDR3 totals 12 residues. Germline CDR1 reads LGHDT; CDR2 reads YNNKEL (reference sequence). The CDR3 DNA follows: TGTGCCAGCAGCCAAGATAATTCACCCCTCCACTTT. Protein product: CASSQDNSPLHF.

The chain combines TRBV4-1 with TRBJ1-2, with 9 bases identical to TRBD1. V trimming: 6 bases; J trimming: 5 bases; junction bases outside the gene matches: 13. The CDR3 length is 16 residues. Germline assignment: CDR1 MGHRA and CDR2 YSYEKL. CDR3 sequence reads: CASREQIQGAAYGYTF. As DNA, the CDR3 is TGCGCCAGCAGGGAACAAATACAGGGGGCGGCTTATGGCTACACCTTC.

This chain connects TRBV4-3 to TRBJ2-7; 15 bases fit TRBD2. J lost 5 bases, V lost 3 bases, and 8 bases had no gene match. The CDR3 spans 17 residues. Per germline, CDR1 LGHNA and CDR2 YSLEER. The CDR3: CASSQDPGLAGGDEQYF. The CDR3 region has the DNA TGCGCCAGCAGCCAGGATCCGGGACTAGCGGGGGGTGACGAGCAGTACTTC.

The chain links TRBV5-8 to TRBJ1-1; 9 bases align to TRBD1. Germline lookup yields CDR1 SGHTS and CDR2 YDEGEE. With V trimmed by 0 bases and J by 9 bases, 6 bases remained unmatched. This CDR3 spans 14 amino acids. The CDR3 region has the DNA TGTGCCAGCAGCTTGGATGGGACAGGGACACAAGCTTTCTTT. Amino acids: CASSLDGTGTQAFF.

The gene calls are TRBV3-1 (or the pseudogene TRBV3-2) and TRBJ2-7, with D possibly matching TRBD1 (8 bases). CDR1 and CDR2 from the germline V gene are LGHDT and YNNKEL (reference sequence). CDR3 length equals 15 residues. Trimming pared 4 bases from V and 5 bases from J, leaving 18 bases between. CDR3 region: CASSRERTGGDEQYF. CDR3 nucleotide sequence: TGTGCCAGCAGCCGAGAAAGAACAGGGGGGGACGAGCAGTACTTC.

In its sample, this clone was seen once. CDR3 protein: CASSLGRVGQPQHF. The CDR3 nucleotides are TGTGCCAGCAGTTTAGGCAGGGTGGGTCAGCCCCAGCATTTT. This rearrangement joins TRBV28 to TRBJ1-5, with TRBD1 as a possible D gene (5 bases). V was shortened by 2 bases and J by 6 bases, with 11 bases between the two germline ends. The V gene's germline CDR1 is MDHEN and CDR2 SYDVKM. CDR3 length equals 14 residues.

The chain recombines TRBV6-5 with TRBJ2-1; D is possibly TRBD1 (5 bases). CDR1 is MNHEY, CDR2 SVGAGI, per germline. There are 14 residues in the CDR3. The germline V and J ends were trimmed by 0 bases and 8 bases, with 11 bases remaining between them. CDR3 protein: CASSYSRQLDEQFF. For the CDR3, the DNA is TGTGCCAGCAGTTACTCCAGACAGCTGGATGAGCAGTTCTTC.

This clone was counted a few times. The CDR3 DNA reads TGTGCCAGCAGCTTAGAAGGAGGGCAGGAAGCTTTCTTT. Its translation is CASSLEGGQEAFF. This rearrangement joins TRBV7-9 to TRBJ1-1; D is unclear. From germline, CDR1 is SEHNR and CDR2 FQNEAQ (reference sequence). The CDR3 has 13 amino acids. V was pared by 1 base and J by 8 bases, with 11 bases between.

This chain uses TRBV7-2 with TRBJ2-1, with 11 bases matching TRBD2. Germline values: CDR1 SGHTA, CDR2 FQGNSA. CDR3 length: 18 residues. J lost 9 bases, V lost 0 bases, and 13 bases had no gene match. The CDR3, as DNA: TGTGCCAGCAGCTTAGCGCTCCTTCTTAGCGGGGGGGCCGGTGAGCAGTTCTTC. Translation gives CASSLALLLSGGAGEQFF.

A word on this clone: In the same sample, other DNA sequences code for this CDR3. The chain uses TRBV6-4 and TRBJ2-3, with 10 nucleotides matching TRBD1. CDR3 size: 15 residues. Germline V gene lookup returns CDR1 MRHNA and CDR2 SNTAGT. V gave up 0 bases and J gave up 4 bases; unmatched junction bases: 1. For the CDR3, the DNA is TGTGCCAGCAGTGACTCGACAGGGGGCGCAGATACGCAGTATTTT. Protein: CASSDSTGGADTQYF.

This clone was detected only a few times. This chain connects TRBV19 to TRBJ1-1; 9 bases are shared with TRBD1. Germline V lookup: CDR1 LNHDA, CDR2 SQIVND (reference sequence). V trimming: 5 bases; J trimming: 4 bases; junction bases outside the gene matches: 8. The CDR3 runs to 15 residues. The CDR3, as DNA: TGTGCCAGTAGTCTGACCGGGACAGGGTCCACTGAAGCTTTCTTT. It specifies CASSLTGTGSTEAFF.

The chain links TRBV6-2 or TRBV6-3 to TRBJ2-7; D ambiguous. V was shortened by 1 base and J by 2 bases, with 15 bases between the two germline ends. Germline assignment: CDR1 MNHEY and CDR2 SVGEGT. CDR3 length: 16 amino acids. The CDR3 loop is CASSYYPVGEPYEQYF. The CDR3 nucleotides read TGTGCCAGCAGTTACTACCCGGTAGGAGAGCCCTACGAGCAGTACTTC.

The chain has TRBV30 and TRBJ1-6; 7 bases are a match to TRBD1. Germline V gene data show CDR1 as GTSNPN and CDR2 as SVGIG (reference sequence). CDR3 length equals 13 residues. J lost 6 bases, V lost 5 bases, and 4 bases had no gene match. In DNA form, the CDR3 reads TGTGCCTGGGAAGGACAGGTTAATTCACCCCTCCACTTT. This encodes CAWEGQVNSPLHF. The entire variable domain, with the rest obtained from reference TRBV30 and TRBJ1-6, is as follows: SQTIHQWPATLVQPVGSPLSLECTVEGTSNPNLYWYRQAAGRGLQLLFYSVGIGQISSEVPQNLSASRPQDRQFILSSKKLLLSDSGFYLCAWEGQVNSPLHFGNGTRLTVT.

The chain uses TRBV6-2 or TRBV6-3 and TRBJ2-1, with 11 bases fitting TRBD2. Per germline, CDR1 MNHEY and CDR2 SVGEGT. The CDR3 has 18 residues. The V gene end was trimmed by 2 bases and the J gene end by 8 bases; junction bases not matched to a gene: 14. The CDR3 DNA sequence: TGTGCCAGCAGTTACGTAACCGCCCTAGCGGGGGGTTTCTATGAGCAGTTCTTC. This sequence encodes CASSYVTALAGGFYEQFF.

This clone was seen only a few times. The chain recombines TRBV23-1 with TRBJ2-7; D ambiguous. TRBV23-1 is filed as an ORF, its function uncertain. The V and J ends lost 4 bases and 2 bases respectively, with 12 bases between them. CDR3 length equals 14 residues. This chain's CDR3 is CASSRGRLTYEQYF. In nucleotides, the CDR3 is TGCGCCAGCAGTCGCGGACGGCTCACCTACGAGCAGTACTTC.

This clone was found once. The chain employs TRBV29-1 and TRBJ2-4; D uncertain. CDR3 length: 12 amino acids. V was shortened by 7 bases and J by 8 bases, with 15 bases between the two germline ends. Germline-derived CDR1 and CDR2 are SQVTM and ANQGSEA. The CDR3 region is CSAGSGLDIQYF. The CDR3 region has the DNA TGCAGCGCCGGGTCCGGGTTGGACATTCAGTACTTC.

The chain couples TRBV6-7 to TRBJ1-6; perhaps TRBD1 as D (5 bases). TRBV6-7 is classed as an ORF, of uncertain function. Trimming took off 0 bases at V and 0 bases at J, with 12 bases between the two ends. CDR3 length: 18 amino acids. In DNA form, the CDR3 reads TGTGCCAGCAGTTACTCTGGGACCCTGAGCTCCTATAATTCACCCCTCCACTTT. Translating it yields CASSYSGTLSSYNSPLHF.

V and J are TRBV19 and TRBJ1-2; D not resolved. CDR3 size: 17 residues. V lost 3 bases, J lost 3 bases, and 20 bases lay in between. Germline assignment: CDR1 LNHDA and CDR2 SQIVND (reference sequence). The CDR3 DNA sequence: TGTGCCAGTAGTATCGGCCAGTTCGATTTGCGTTACTATGGCTACACCTTC. Its translation: CASSIGQFDLRYYGYTF.

This rearrangement joins TRBV27 to TRBJ2-5; D not resolved. CDR1 MNHEY and CDR2 SMNVEV come from the germline V gene (reference sequence). The CDR3 is 11 amino acids. With 8 bases removed from V and 2 bases from J, the gap between germline ends came to 6 bases. CDR3 sequence: CASPTQETQYF. As DNA, the CDR3 is TGTGCCAGCCCTACACAAGAGACCCAGTACTTC.

The gene calls are TRBV11-2 and TRBJ1-2, with D unclear. Germline CDR1 is SGHAT and CDR2 is FQNNGV. The ends were cut back, 0 bases at V and 5 bases at J, with 13 bases in the middle. CDR3 length: 15 amino acids. The CDR3 DNA reads TGTGCCAGCAGCTTAGAAATCCGACCACTTTATGGCTACACCTTC. Encoded protein: CASSLEIRPLYGYTF.

The rearrangement links TRBV7-2 to TRBJ1-3; 7 nucleotides agree with TRBD1. The CDR3 length is 18 residues. In germline, CDR1 is SGHTA, CDR2 FQGNSA. After removal of 1 base from V and 0 bases from J, the junction contained 9 bases not matched to a gene. The CDR3 protein is CASSLVGTVLDSGNTIYF. The DNA of the CDR3 is TGTGCCAGCAGCTTAGTGGGGACAGTCTTAGACTCTGGAAACACCATATATTTT.

This CDR3 is CASSETYEQYF. The CDR3 DNA follows: TGTGCCAGCAGTGAAACCTACGAGCAGTACTTC. The chain employs TRBV2 and TRBJ2-7; D gene ambiguous. Germline CDR1 reads SNHLY; CDR2 reads FYNNEI. V was trimmed by 2 bases and J by 2 bases, leaving 1 base between them. The CDR3 totals 11 residues.

This clone has only one observation. This rearrangement joins TRBV7-9 to TRBJ1-5, with TRBD1 as a possible D gene (5 bases). CDR3 size: 13 residues. Trimming shortened V by 8 bases and J by 7 bases, and 15 bases separated the two germline ends. From germline, CDR1 is SEHNR and CDR2 FQNEAQ (reference sequence). The CDR3 coding sequence is TGTGCCAGCGGCCAGTCAGGGAACCAGCCCCAGCATTTT. Protein sequence: CASGQSGNQPQHF. The full variable domain, with the rest looked up from reference TRBV7-9 and TRBJ1-5, is DTGVSQNPRHKITKRGQNVTFRCDPISEHNRLYWYRQTLGQGPEFLTYFQNEAQLEKSRLLSDRFSAERPKGSFSTLEIQRTEQGDSAMYLCASGQSGNQPQHFGDGTRLSIL.